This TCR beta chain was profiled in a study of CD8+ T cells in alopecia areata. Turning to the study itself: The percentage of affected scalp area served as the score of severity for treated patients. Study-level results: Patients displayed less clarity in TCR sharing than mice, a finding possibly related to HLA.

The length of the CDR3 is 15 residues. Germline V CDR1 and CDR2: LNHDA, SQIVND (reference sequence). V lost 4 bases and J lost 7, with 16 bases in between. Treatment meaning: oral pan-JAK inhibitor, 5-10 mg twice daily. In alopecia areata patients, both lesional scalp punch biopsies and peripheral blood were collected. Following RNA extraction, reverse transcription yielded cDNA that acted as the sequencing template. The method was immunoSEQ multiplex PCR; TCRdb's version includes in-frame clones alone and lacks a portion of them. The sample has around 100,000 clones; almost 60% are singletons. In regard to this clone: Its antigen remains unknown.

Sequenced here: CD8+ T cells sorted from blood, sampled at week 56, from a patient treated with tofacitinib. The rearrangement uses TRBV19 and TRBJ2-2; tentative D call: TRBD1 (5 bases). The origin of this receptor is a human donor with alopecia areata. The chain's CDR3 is CASSTRQTYFGELFF. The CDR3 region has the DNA TGTGCCAGTAGTACACGACAGACTTACTTCGGGGAGCTGTTTTTT.